This is a list of T cell receptor beta chains from one sample in a study of blood T cell repertoires in COVID-19. Profiled with immunoSEQ multiplex PCR; TCRdb holds only in-frame clones, not every one. The sample holds 270,000 or so clones, more than 65% seen once. The sample taken for sequencing was PBMCs or T cells enriched from blood (not recorded which). These receptors were collected from a man aged 50-59 years who had recovered from COVID-19. The CDR3 runs from the conserved cysteine through the conserved F or W. D genes are given only for firm matches. Rows may omit the clone size; those that give it use once, few, many or a size class.

clone_size: -
j_call: TRBJ1-1
v_call: TRBV7-9
d_call: TRBD1
cdr3_aa: CASSLARTGGNTEAFF
cdr3_nt: TGTGCCAGCAGCTTAGCGAGGACAGGGGGGAACACTGAAGCTTTCTTT

clone_size: once
j_call: TRBJ2-7
v_call: TRBV6-5
d_call: TRBD1
cdr3_aa: CASSNTHRGTYEQYF
cdr3_nt: TGTGCCAGCAGTAACACCCACAGGGGGACCTACGAGCAGTACTTC

clone_size: -
j_call: TRBJ1-4
v_call: TRBV28
d_call: -
cdr3_aa: CASLQGYGEKLFF
cdr3_nt: TGTGCCAGCCTGCAGGGGTATGGTGAAAAACTGTTTTTT

clone_size: -
j_call: TRBJ1-2
v_call: TRBV12-3/TRBV12-4
d_call: TRBD1
cdr3_aa: CASSLGTVKGYTF
cdr3_nt: TGTGCCAGCAGCCTCGGGACAGTTAAAGGCTACACCTTC

clone_size: many
j_call: TRBJ1-2
v_call: TRBV10-3
d_call: TRBD1
cdr3_aa: CAISPDRAYGYTF
cdr3_nt: TGTGCCATCAGCCCGGACAGGGCCTATGGCTACACCTTC

clone_size: -
j_call: TRBJ1-1
v_call: TRBV18
d_call: -
cdr3_aa: CASSPVTGLNTEAFF
cdr3_nt: TGTGCCAGCTCTCCAGTGACAGGCCTGAACACTGAAGCTTTCTTT

clone_size: -
j_call: TRBJ1-3
v_call: TRBV28
d_call: -
cdr3_aa: CASRGFRGYGNTIYF
cdr3_nt: TGTGCCAGCAGGGGTTTTCGGGGTTACGGAAACACCATATATTTT

clone_size: -
j_call: TRBJ2-1
v_call: TRBV11-2
d_call: TRBD2
cdr3_aa: CASSLGGVSGGRYNEQFF
cdr3_nt: TGTGCCAGCAGCTTAGGAGGGGTTAGCGGGGGGCGGTACAATGAGCAGTTCTTC

clone_size: -
j_call: TRBJ2-1
v_call: TRBV11-3
d_call: -
cdr3_aa: CASSSQGSNSYNEQFF
cdr3_nt: TGTGCCAGCAGCTCGCAGGGGAGCAACTCCTACAATGAGCAGTTCTTC

clone_size: -
j_call: TRBJ2-2
v_call: TRBV12-3/TRBV12-4
d_call: -
cdr3_aa: CASFGGGTGELFF
cdr3_nt: TGTGCCAGCTTTGGCGGAGGGACCGGGGAGCTGTTTTTT

clone_size: -
j_call: TRBJ1-5
v_call: TRBV7-8
d_call: TRBD1
cdr3_aa: CASSLGSGGYQPQHF
cdr3_nt: TGTGCCAGCAGCCTGGGGTCAGGGGGCTATCAGCCCCAGCATTTT

clone_size: -
j_call: TRBJ2-3
v_call: TRBV18
d_call: -
cdr3_aa: CASSRSPGLGTDTQYF
cdr3_nt: TGTGCCAGCTCACGGAGTCCAGGGTTGGGGACAGATACGCAGTATTTT

clone_size: -
j_call: TRBJ2-1
v_call: TRBV5-5
d_call: TRBD1
cdr3_aa: CASSLGGTAYNEQFF
cdr3_nt: TGTGCCAGCAGCTTGGGGGGGACAGCCTACAATGAGCAGTTCTTC

clone_size: -
j_call: TRBJ1-2
v_call: TRBV18
d_call: -
cdr3_aa: CASSRENYGYTF
cdr3_nt: TGTGCCAGCTCACGAGAGAATTATGGCTACACCTTC

clone_size: -
j_call: TRBJ2-5
v_call: TRBV5-5
d_call: -
cdr3_aa: CASNAIGGGETQYF
cdr3_nt: TGTGCCAGCAACGCCATTGGAGGAGGCGAGACCCAGTACTTC

clone_size: few
j_call: TRBJ2-2
v_call: TRBV29-1
d_call: TRBD1
cdr3_aa: CSVDRGPEYTGELFF
cdr3_nt: TGCAGCGTTGACAGGGGGCCAGAATACACCGGGGAGCTGTTTTTT

clone_size: -
j_call: TRBJ1-5
v_call: TRBV5-8
d_call: TRBD1
cdr3_aa: CASSVPGQGNQPQHF
cdr3_nt: TGTGCCAGCAGCGTTCCGGGACAGGGAAATCAGCCCCAGCATTTT

clone_size: -
j_call: TRBJ2-1
v_call: TRBV5-1
d_call: -
cdr3_aa: CASSLAGSPTYNEQFF
cdr3_nt: TGCGCCAGCAGCTTGGCGGGGTCCCCTACCTACAATGAGCAGTTCTTC

clone_size: -
j_call: TRBJ2-1
v_call: TRBV19
d_call: TRBD2
cdr3_aa: CASSQSGGANEQFF
cdr3_nt: TGTGCCAGTAGCCAAAGCGGGGGCGCCAATGAGCAGTTCTTC

clone_size: -
j_call: TRBJ2-2
v_call: TRBV3-1/TRBV3-2
d_call: TRBD2
cdr3_aa: CASSHPSGSGTGELFF
cdr3_nt: TGTGCCAGCAGCCACCCCAGCGGGAGTGGAACCGGGGAGCTGTTTTTT

clone_size: few
j_call: TRBJ1-5
v_call: TRBV4-3
d_call: -
cdr3_aa: CASSQSIGGAGQPQHF
cdr3_nt: TGCGCCAGCAGCCAATCCATAGGGGGGGCAGGGCAGCCCCAGCATTTT

clone_size: -
j_call: TRBJ1-1
v_call: TRBV12-3/TRBV12-4
d_call: -
cdr3_aa: CASSLFERTEAFF
cdr3_nt: TGTGCCAGCAGTTTATTTGAGAGGACTGAAGCTTTCTTT

clone_size: -
j_call: TRBJ1-5
v_call: TRBV4-1
d_call: -
cdr3_aa: CASSQDSGQQPQHF
cdr3_nt: TGCGCCAGCAGCCAAGATTCCGGACAGCAGCCCCAGCATTTT

clone_size: -
j_call: TRBJ2-1
v_call: TRBV9
d_call: -
cdr3_aa: CASSVGGEPIHEQFF
cdr3_nt: TGTGCCAGCAGCGTAGGGGGAGAACCTATCCATGAGCAGTTCTTC

clone_size: -
j_call: TRBJ2-7
v_call: TRBV30
d_call: TRBD1
cdr3_aa: CAWSFLDRERPYEQYF
cdr3_nt: TGTGCCTGGAGTTTTCTGGACAGGGAAAGACCCTACGAGCAGTACTTC

clone_size: -
j_call: TRBJ1-6
v_call: TRBV2
d_call: TRBD1
cdr3_aa: CASRRTGAISYNSPLHF
cdr3_nt: TGTGCCAGCAGAAGGACAGGGGCTATCTCCTATAATTCACCCCTCCACTTT

clone_size: many
j_call: TRBJ1-1
v_call: TRBV5-4
d_call: -
cdr3_aa: CASSPGVQGTEAFF
cdr3_nt: TGTGCCAGCAGCCCTGGGGTCCAGGGGACTGAAGCTTTCTTT

clone_size: -
j_call: TRBJ2-1
v_call: TRBV19
d_call: TRBD2
cdr3_aa: CASSLAGVVGSYNEQFF
cdr3_nt: TGTGCCAGTAGTCTAGCGGGAGTTGTTGGCTCCTACAATGAGCAGTTCTTC

clone_size: -
j_call: TRBJ2-7
v_call: TRBV5-4
d_call: -
cdr3_aa: CASSLARGGSEQYF
cdr3_nt: TGTGCCAGCAGCTTGGCCAGGGGAGGGAGCGAGCAGTACTTC

clone_size: -
j_call: TRBJ2-3
v_call: TRBV7-9
d_call: TRBD2
cdr3_aa: CATRRGGTGTDTQYF
cdr3_nt: TGTGCCACCCGTCGGGGGGGAACTGGCACAGATACGCAGTATTTT

clone_size: few
j_call: TRBJ2-1
v_call: TRBV2
d_call: -
cdr3_aa: CASATGYDSIYNEQFF
cdr3_nt: TGTGCCAGCGCAACAGGGTACGACTCTATCTACAATGAGCAGTTCTTC

clone_size: -
j_call: TRBJ2-1
v_call: TRBV4-2
d_call: TRBD1
cdr3_aa: CASSQPGTGFTNEQFF
cdr3_nt: TGTGCCAGCAGCCAACCCGGGACAGGGTTTACGAATGAGCAGTTCTTC

clone_size: -
j_call: TRBJ1-4
v_call: TRBV9
d_call: -
cdr3_aa: CASSAGSTNEKLFF
cdr3_nt: TGTGCCAGCAGCGCGGGATCAACTAATGAAAAACTGTTTTTT

clone_size: -
j_call: TRBJ2-7
v_call: TRBV18
d_call: TRBD1
cdr3_aa: CASSPGTGEKYF
cdr3_nt: TGTGCCAGCTCACCAGGGACAGGGGAAAAGTACTTC

clone_size: -
j_call: TRBJ2-7
v_call: TRBV6-5
d_call: TRBD1
cdr3_aa: CASSYDRGVSYEQYF
cdr3_nt: TGTGCCAGCAGTTACGACAGGGGCGTCTCCTACGAGCAGTACTTC

clone_size: -
j_call: TRBJ1-3
v_call: TRBV6-5
d_call: TRBD1
cdr3_aa: CASRQPGQGRNTIYF
cdr3_nt: TGTGCCAGCAGGCAACCGGGACAGGGCAGGAACACCATATATTTT

clone_size: -
j_call: TRBJ1-1
v_call: TRBV4-1
d_call: -
cdr3_aa: CASSPRGAGVTEAFF
cdr3_nt: TGCGCCAGCAGCCCCCGCGGGGCCGGGGTCACTGAAGCTTTCTTT

clone_size: -
j_call: TRBJ2-7
v_call: TRBV5-1
d_call: TRBD1
cdr3_aa: CASSDIQGALVYEQYF
cdr3_nt: TGCGCCAGCAGCGACATACAGGGGGCGTTAGTCTACGAGCAGTACTTC

clone_size: few
j_call: TRBJ2-7
v_call: TRBV7-3
d_call: TRBD2
cdr3_aa: CASSLDSGGEQYF
cdr3_nt: TGTGCCAGCAGCTTGGACTCCGGGGGGGAGCAGTACTTC

clone_size: -
j_call: TRBJ1-2
v_call: TRBV15
d_call: TRBD1
cdr3_aa: CATSRGTGVGPNYGYTF
cdr3_nt: TGTGCCACCAGCAGGGGGACAGGGGTCGGCCCTAACTATGGCTACACCTTC

clone_size: once
j_call: TRBJ2-3
v_call: TRBV13
d_call: -
cdr3_aa: CASSPGTSPSDTDTQYF
cdr3_nt: TGTGCCAGCAGCCCCGGGACTTCCCCTTCAGACACAGATACGCAGTATTTT

clone_size: -
j_call: TRBJ1-2
v_call: TRBV28
d_call: -
cdr3_aa: CASSLGAGNYGYTF
cdr3_nt: TGTGCCAGCAGTTTAGGCGCGGGGAACTATGGCTACACCTTC

clone_size: -
j_call: TRBJ2-7
v_call: TRBV5-4
d_call: TRBD1
cdr3_aa: CASSTTGGMFYEQYF
cdr3_nt: TGTGCCAGCAGCACGACAGGGGGGATGTTCTACGAGCAGTACTTC

clone_size: once
j_call: TRBJ2-7
v_call: TRBV5-4
d_call: TRBD1
cdr3_aa: CASSLTGGEQYF
cdr3_nt: TGTGCCAGCAGCCTGACAGGGGGCGAGCAGTACTTC

clone_size: -
j_call: TRBJ2-4
v_call: TRBV5-4
d_call: -
cdr3_aa: CASSSAADLAKNIQYF
cdr3_nt: TGTGCCAGCAGCTCGGCGGCAGACCTAGCCAAAAACATTCAGTACTTC

clone_size: -
j_call: TRBJ2-5
v_call: TRBV5-1
d_call: -
cdr3_aa: CASSPQGGSGETQYF
cdr3_nt: TGCGCCAGCAGCCCCCAAGGCGGGTCCGGCGAGACCCAGTACTTC

clone_size: -
j_call: TRBJ2-3
v_call: TRBV4-3
d_call: TRBD2
cdr3_aa: CASSPGAGFTDTQYF
cdr3_nt: TGCGCCAGCAGCCCAGGAGCGGGATTCACAGATACGCAGTATTTT

clone_size: -
j_call: TRBJ2-2
v_call: TRBV10-3
d_call: TRBD1
cdr3_aa: CAISSDRDGTGELFF
cdr3_nt: TGTGCCATCAGTTCTGACAGGGATGGCACCGGGGAGCTGTTTTTT

clone_size: -
j_call: TRBJ2-1
v_call: TRBV28
d_call: TRBD2
cdr3_aa: CASSTGTMLLEQFF
cdr3_nt: TGTGCCAGCAGCACCGGGACTATGTTGCTTGAGCAGTTCTTC

clone_size: -
j_call: TRBJ1-2
v_call: TRBV27
d_call: -
cdr3_aa: CASSLSPRANYGYTF
cdr3_nt: TGTGCCAGCAGTTTATCCCCAAGAGCTAACTATGGCTACACCTTC

clone_size: -
j_call: TRBJ2-1
v_call: TRBV2
d_call: TRBD2
cdr3_aa: CASSEGTSPGDEQFF
cdr3_nt: TGTGCCAGCAGTGAAGGGACTAGCCCAGGGGATGAGCAGTTCTTC

clone_size: -
j_call: TRBJ2-5
v_call: TRBV5-4
d_call: -
cdr3_aa: CASSLIMTRGRYQETQYF
cdr3_nt: TGTGCCAGCAGCTTGATAATGACTAGAGGGAGGTACCAAGAGACCCAGTACTTC

clone_size: -
j_call: TRBJ2-3
v_call: TRBV29-1
d_call: -
cdr3_aa: CSVGSRGDTQYF
cdr3_nt: TGCAGCGTTGGTTCCAGGGGAGATACGCAGTATTTT